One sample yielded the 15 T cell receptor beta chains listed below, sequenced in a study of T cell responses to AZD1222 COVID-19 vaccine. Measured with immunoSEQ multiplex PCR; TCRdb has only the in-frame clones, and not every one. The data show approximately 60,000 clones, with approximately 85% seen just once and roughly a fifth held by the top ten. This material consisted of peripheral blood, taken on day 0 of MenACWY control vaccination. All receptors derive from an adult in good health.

The chain's CDR3 is CASSLELELGELFF. In DNA form, the CDR3 reads TGTGCCAGCAGCTTAGAACTGGAGCTCGGGGAGCTGTTTTTT. J is TRBJ2-2 and V is TRBV11-2, with D uncertain. Germline CDR1 and CDR2: SGHAT and FQNNGV. The length of the CDR3 is 14 residues. Trimming shortened V by 0 bases and J by 7 bases, and 9 bases separated the two germline ends.

Here the CDR3 reads CASKTQGTLGRQPQHF. The CDR3 coding sequence is TGTGCCAGTAAAACTCAGGGGACCCTCGGTCGTCAGCCCCAGCATTTT. This rearrangement joins TRBV19 to TRBJ1-5, with TRBD1 as a possible D gene (6 bases). The ends were cut back, 7 bases at V and 6 bases at J, with 22 bases in the middle. Germline-derived CDR1 and CDR2 are LNHDA and SQIVND (reference sequence). This CDR3 is built from 16 residues.

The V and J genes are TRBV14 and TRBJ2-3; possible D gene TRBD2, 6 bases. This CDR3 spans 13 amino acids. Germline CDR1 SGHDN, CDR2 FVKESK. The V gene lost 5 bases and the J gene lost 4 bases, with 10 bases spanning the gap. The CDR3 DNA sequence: TGTGCCAGCAGCAATCGACTAGCAGATACGCAGTATTTT. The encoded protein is CASSNRLADTQYF.

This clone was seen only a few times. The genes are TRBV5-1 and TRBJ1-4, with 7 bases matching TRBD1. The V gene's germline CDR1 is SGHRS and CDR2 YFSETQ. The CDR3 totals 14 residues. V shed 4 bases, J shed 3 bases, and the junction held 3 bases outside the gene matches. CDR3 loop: CASSRTGSNEKLFF. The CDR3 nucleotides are TGCGCCAGCAGCAGGACAGGTTCTAATGAAAAACTGTTTTTT.

CDR3 coding DNA: TGTGCCAGCAGTGAATTGGGCAGGCCGAAGGAGGGGGGCTACACCTTC. Translation gives CASSELGRPKEGGYTF. The chain has TRBV2 and TRBJ1-2; D might be TRBD1 (5 bases). The CDR3 is made up of 16 amino acids. The germline V gene encodes CDR1 SNHLY and CDR2 FYNNEI. Trimming left V 2 bases short and J 8 bases short, with 21 bases between. Full variable domain (outside the CDR3, taken from reference TRBV2 and TRBJ1-2): EPEVTQTPSHQVTQMGQEVILRCVPISNHLYFYWYRQILGQKVEFLVSFYNNEISEKSEIFDDQFSVERPDGSNFTLKIRSTKLEDSAMYFCASSELGRPKEGGYTFGSGTRLTVV.

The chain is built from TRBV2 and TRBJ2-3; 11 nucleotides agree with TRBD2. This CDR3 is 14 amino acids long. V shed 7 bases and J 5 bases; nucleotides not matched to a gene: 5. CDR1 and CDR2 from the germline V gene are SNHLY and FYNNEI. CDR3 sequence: CASTPGLAGDTQYF. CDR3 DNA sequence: TGTGCCAGCACCCCAGGACTAGCGGGAGATACGCAGTATTTT.

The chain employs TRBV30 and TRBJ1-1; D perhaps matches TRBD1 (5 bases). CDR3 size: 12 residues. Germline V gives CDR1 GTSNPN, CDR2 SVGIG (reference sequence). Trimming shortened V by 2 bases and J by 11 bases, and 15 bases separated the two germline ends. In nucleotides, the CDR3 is TGTGCCTGGAGTCGGGTCTGGGACGGGGCTTTCTTT. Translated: CAWSRVWDGAFF.

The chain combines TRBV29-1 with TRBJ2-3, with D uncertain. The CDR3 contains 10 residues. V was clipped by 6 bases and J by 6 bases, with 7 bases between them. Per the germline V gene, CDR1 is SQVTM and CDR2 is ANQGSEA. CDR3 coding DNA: TGCAGCGTCTCCCTGGATACGCAGTATTTT. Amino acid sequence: CSVSLDTQYF.

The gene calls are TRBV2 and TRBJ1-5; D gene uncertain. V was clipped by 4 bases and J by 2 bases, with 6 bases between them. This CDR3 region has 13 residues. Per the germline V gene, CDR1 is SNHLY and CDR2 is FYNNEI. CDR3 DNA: TGTGCCAGCAGTGGGGAGGGCAATCAGCCCCAGCATTTT. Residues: CASSGEGNQPQHF.

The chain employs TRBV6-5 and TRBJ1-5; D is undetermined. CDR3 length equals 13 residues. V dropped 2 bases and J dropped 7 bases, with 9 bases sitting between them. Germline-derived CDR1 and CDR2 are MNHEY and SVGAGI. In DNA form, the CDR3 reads TGTGCCAGCAGTTACGATCCGTCCCAGCCCCAGCATTTT. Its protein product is CASSYDPSQPQHF.

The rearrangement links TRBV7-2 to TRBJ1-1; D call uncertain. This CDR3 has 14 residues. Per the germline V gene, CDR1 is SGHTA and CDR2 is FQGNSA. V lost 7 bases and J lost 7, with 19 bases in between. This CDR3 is CASTPPWAAHEAFF. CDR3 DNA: TGTGCCAGCACCCCTCCCTGGGCGGCACATGAAGCTTTCTTT.

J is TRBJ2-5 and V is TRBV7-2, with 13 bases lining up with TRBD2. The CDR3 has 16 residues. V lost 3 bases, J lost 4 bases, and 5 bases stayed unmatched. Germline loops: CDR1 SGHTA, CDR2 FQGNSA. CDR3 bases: TGTGCCAGCAGCTTGACTAGCGGGAGGACGCGAGAGACCCAGTACTTC. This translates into CASSLTSGRTRETQYF.

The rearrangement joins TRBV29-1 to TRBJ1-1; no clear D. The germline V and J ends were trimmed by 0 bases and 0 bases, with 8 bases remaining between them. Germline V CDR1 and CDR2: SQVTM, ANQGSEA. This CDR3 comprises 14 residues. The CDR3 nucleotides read TGCAGCGTTGAAGATACGGGGATGAACACTGAAGCTTTCTTT. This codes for CSVEDTGMNTEAFF.

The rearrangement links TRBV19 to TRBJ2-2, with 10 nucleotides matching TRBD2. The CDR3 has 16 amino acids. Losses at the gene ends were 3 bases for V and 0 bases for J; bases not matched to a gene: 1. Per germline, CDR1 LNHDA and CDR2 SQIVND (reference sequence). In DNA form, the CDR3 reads TGTGCCAGTAGTATCCTAGCGGGGGCGAACACCGGGGAGCTGTTTTTT. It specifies CASSILAGANTGELFF.

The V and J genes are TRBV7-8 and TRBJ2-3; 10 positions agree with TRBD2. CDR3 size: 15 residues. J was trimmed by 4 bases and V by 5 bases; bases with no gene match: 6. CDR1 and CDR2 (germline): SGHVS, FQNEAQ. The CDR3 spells CASSLDSGGSDTQYF. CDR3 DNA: TGTGCCAGCAGCCTTGATAGCGGGGGGTCAGATACGCAGTATTTT. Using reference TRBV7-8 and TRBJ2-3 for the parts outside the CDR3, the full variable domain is GAGVSQSPRYKVAKRGQDVALRCDPISGHVSLFWYQQALGQGPEFLTYFQNEAQLDKSGLPSDRFFAERPEGSVSTLKIQRTQQEDSAVYLCASSLDSGGSDTQYFGPGTRLTVL.